This TCR beta chain was captured in a study of technical replicates of blood from a few donors. The CDR3 is 15 residues long. CDR1 is SGHTA and CDR2 is FQGNSA in the germline V gene. V was shortened by 5 bases and J by 8 bases, with 20 bases between the two germline ends. This clone appeared a single time. The protocol was immunoSEQ multiplex PCR, while the TCRdb copy is restricted to in-frame clones and leaves out a portion. The profile shows 50,000 to 70,000 clones, about nine tenths of them singletons. V gene TRBV7-2 combines with J gene TRBJ2-3, with D tentatively TRBD2 (7 bases). The sequence was collected from a human donor in good health. Some clones in this sample may be carry-over from other donors' samples. Material for sequencing was PBMCs. CDR3 protein: CASSATRGASGTQYF. As DNA, the CDR3 is TGTGCCAGCAGCGCAACACGGGGGGCCTCGGGTACGCAGTATTTT.